The 32 T cell receptor beta chains below come from one sample, sequenced in a study of T cell responses to AZD1222 COVID-19 vaccine. The repertoire was sequenced with immunoSEQ multiplex PCR; TCRdb's copy has only in-frame clones and lacks some. Among around 89,000 clones listed, approximately 91% were seen once. This specimen consisted of peripheral blood, obtained on day 0 of AZD1222 vaccination. The receptors were gathered from an adult in good health.

The chain employs TRBV29-1 and TRBJ1-2; 7 bases are shared with TRBD1. The CDR3 has 12 amino acids. Germline CDR1 is SQVTM and CDR2 is ANQGSEA. V shed 6 bases and J 1 base; nucleotides not matched to a gene: 2. In DNA form, the CDR3 reads TGCAGCGTCGACAGGGTTAACTATGGCTACACCTTC. As protein: CSVDRVNYGYTF.

The DNA for the CDR3 is TGTGCCATCAGTGAGTTACAAGAGACCCAGTACTTC. Protein product: CAISELQETQYF. The V call is TRBV10-3, the J call TRBJ2-5; D remains ambiguous. Germline CDR1 is ENHRY and CDR2 is SYGVKD. Deletions cut 1 base from V and 2 bases from J, with 2 bases between. CDR3 length: 12 amino acids.

The chain employs TRBV5-1 and TRBJ1-4; weak D call: TRBD1 (6 bases). CDR1 and CDR2 (germline): SGHRS, YFSETQ. The CDR3 loop spans 15 amino acids. The germline V and J ends were trimmed by 4 bases and 6 bases, with 16 bases remaining between them. CDR3 DNA sequence: TGCGCCAGCAGCGATACAGGGACGGGATATGAAAAACTGTTTTTT. Amino acid sequence: CASSDTGTGYEKLFF.

The chain uses TRBV4-3 and TRBJ1-3, with unresolved D. Trimming removed 1 base from V and 8 bases from J, with 12 bases in between. The CDR3 has 14 residues. Germline V gives CDR1 LGHNA, CDR2 YSLEER. As DNA, the CDR3 is TGCGCCAGCAGCCAAGTTTCTGGGGTTGACACCATATATTTT. This codes for CASSQVSGVDTIYF.

The rearrangement uses TRBV6-5 and TRBJ1-6, with D hard to call. The CDR3 sequence is 14 residues long. Germline lookup yields CDR1 MNHEY and CDR2 SVGAGI. V lost 8 bases, J lost 6 bases, and 14 bases lay in between. The CDR3 sequence: CASRPAGGNSPLHF. CDR3 in DNA: TGTGCCAGCCGTCCGGCAGGAGGTAATTCACCCCTCCACTTT.

This rearrangement joins TRBV5-1 to TRBJ1-1; 11 bases fit TRBD1. Trimming removed 7 bases from V and 5 bases from J; junction bases left unmatched: 13. Per the germline V gene, CDR1 is SGHRS and CDR2 is YFSETQ. The CDR3 sequence is 16 residues long. The CDR3 spells CASRFMTGTGGTEAFF. DNA of the CDR3: TGCGCCAGCCGATTTATGACCGGGACAGGGGGTACTGAAGCTTTCTTT.

The rearrangement uses TRBV5-5 and TRBJ2-1; 7 bases line up with TRBD1. V was pared by 2 bases and J by 2 bases, with 4 bases of the junction left unmatched. CDR3 size: 15 residues. Germline assignment: CDR1 SGHKS and CDR2 YYEKEE (reference sequence). The CDR3 loop reads CASSLVGQAYNEQFF. CDR3 DNA: TGTGCCAGCAGCTTAGTTGGACAGGCCTACAATGAGCAGTTCTTC.

The V call is TRBV7-2, the J call TRBJ2-7; TRBD1 is a possible D gene (5 bases). V dropped 3 bases and J dropped 1 base, with 10 bases sitting between them. Germline loops: CDR1 SGHTA, CDR2 FQGNSA. The CDR3 contains 14 residues. CDR3 coding DNA: TGTGCCAGCAGCTTCGCTCAGGGTTCCTACGAGCAGTACTTC. It encodes CASSFAQGSYEQYF.

This sequence joins TRBV9 and TRBJ1-6, with 11 bases that match TRBD1. There are 17 residues in the CDR3. Germline V gene sequence: CDR1 SGDLS, CDR2 YYNGEE. Losses at the gene ends were 0 bases for V and 7 bases for J; bases not matched to a gene: 6. The CDR3 here is CASSVGGQGAGNSPLHF. CDR3 bases: TGTGCCAGCAGCGTAGGTGGACAGGGGGCCGGGAATTCACCCCTCCACTTT.

This rearrangement joins TRBV5-4 to TRBJ2-1; unclear D gene. This CDR3 spans 11 amino acids. Germline V lookup: CDR1 SGHNT, CDR2 YYREEE (reference sequence). Trimming left V 1 base short and J 7 bases short, with 3 bases between. CDR3 nucleotide sequence: TGTGCCAGCAGCTTGCTGAATGAGCAGTTCTTC. Translating gives CASSLLNEQFF.

The V call is TRBV2, the J call TRBJ2-3; maybe TRBD1 (5 bases). CDR1 and CDR2 (germline): SNHLY, FYNNEI. V was clipped by 7 bases and J by 1 base, with 9 bases between them. The CDR3 is 13 residues long. The CDR3, as DNA: TGTGCCAGCAAGGGGATGGGCACAGATACGCAGTATTTT. This sequence encodes CASKGMGTDTQYF.

The chain links TRBV7-2 to TRBJ2-3; 9 bases line up with TRBD2. Trimming cost V 4 bases and J 2 bases; bases outside gene matches: 10. Germline V gives CDR1 SGHTA, CDR2 FQGNSA. This CDR3 has 17 residues. The DNA of the CDR3 is TGTGCCAGCAGCTCATTCTTGGGACTAGCCAACACAGATACGCAGTATTTT. Its protein is CASSSFLGLANTDTQYF.

The chain joins TRBV5-1 to TRBJ2-7; D not certain. This CDR3 spans 13 amino acids. V was trimmed by 2 bases and J by 1 base, leaving 7 bases between them. Germline V gene sequence: CDR1 SGHRS, CDR2 YFSETQ. The CDR3 nucleotides are TGCGCCAGCAGCTTTGGTGGTTCCTACGAGCAGTACTTC. It is translated as CASSFGGSYEQYF.

V and J are TRBV7-8 and TRBJ1-1; D possibly corresponds to TRBD1 (6 bases). The CDR3 loop spans 16 amino acids. With 4 bases removed from V and 0 bases from J, the gap between germline ends came to 15 bases. CDR1 is SGHVS, CDR2 FQNEAQ, per germline. The CDR3 coding sequence is TGTGCCAGCAGCTCAGGATACAGGGATATGAACACTGAAGCTTTCTTT. This codes for CASSSGYRDMNTEAFF.

V and J are TRBV5-1 and TRBJ1-3; 10 nucleotides agree with TRBD1. The V segment lost 3 bases and the J segment 2 bases; nucleotides outside the gene matches: 2. The germline V gene has CDR1 SGHRS and CDR2 YFSETQ. This CDR3 is 15 amino acids long. Here the CDR3 DNA reads TGCGCCAGCAGCTCGGGACAGGGGACTGGAAACACCATATATTTT. Protein: CASSSGQGTGNTIYF.

The V gene is TRBV20-1, the J gene TRBJ2-1, with TRBD1 matching 7 bases. The CDR3 runs to 12 residues. V shed 3 bases, J shed 8 bases, and the junction held 4 bases outside the gene matches. Germline CDR1 is DFQATT and CDR2 is SNEGSKA (reference sequence). The CDR3 DNA follows: TGCAGTGCTAGTGAGGGGGCAGATGAGCAGTTCTTC. Translating it yields CSASEGADEQFF.

This clone was recorded a few times. This rearrangement joins TRBV10-3 to TRBJ2-7; no clear D. With 2 bases removed from V and 2 bases from J, the gap between germline ends came to 10 bases. The CDR3 spans 14 residues. Germline loops: CDR1 ENHRY, CDR2 SYGVKD. CDR3 nucleotides: TGTGCCATCAGTGAGAGTAACAACCCCTACGAGCAGTACTTC. Protein: CAISESNNPYEQYF.

This clone was seen only once. The V call is TRBV7-2, the J call TRBJ2-3; D might be TRBD1 or TRBD2, each matching 5 bases. The CDR3 covers 12 residues. Germline V CDR1 and CDR2: SGHTA, FQGNSA. V was clipped by 1 base and J by 8 bases, with 7 bases between them. As DNA, the CDR3 is TGTGCCAGCAGCTTAGGGGGGACTACGCAGTATTTT. Protein: CASSLGGTTQYF. Full variable domain (outside the CDR3, taken from reference TRBV7-2 and TRBJ2-3): GAGVSQSPSNKVTEKGKDVELRCDPISGHTALYWYRQSLGQGLEFLIYFQGNSAPDKSGLPSDRFSAERTGGSVSTLTIQRTQQEDSAVYLCASSLGGTTQYFGPGTRLTVL.

The chain has TRBV2 and TRBJ1-2; D is uncertain. This CDR3 is 14 amino acids long. Germline V gene data show CDR1 as SNHLY and CDR2 as FYNNEI. V was shortened by 6 bases and J by 7 bases, with 18 bases between the two germline ends. The CDR3: CASSDSGITGGYTF. CDR3 nucleotide sequence: TGTGCCAGCAGCGATTCCGGAATTACGGGTGGCTACACCTTC.

This chain uses TRBV28 with TRBJ1-4; D is perhaps TRBD1 (6 bases). Trimming stripped 3 bases from V and 16 bases from J, with 15 bases between. Per germline, CDR1 MDHEN and CDR2 SYDVKM. The CDR3 loop spans 12 amino acids. Written as DNA, the CDR3 is TGTGCCAGCAGTTTTCCAGGCACGGGACAGTTTTTT. This gives the protein CASSFPGTGQFF.

The chain uses TRBV4-2 and TRBJ2-5, with 9 bases that match TRBD2. With V trimmed by 3 bases and J by 4 bases, 6 bases remained unmatched. Germline V gives CDR1 LGHNA, CDR2 YNFKEQ. The CDR3 sequence is 15 residues long. CDR3 coding DNA: TGTGCCAGCAGCCATGGGCGGGGGGGCGGAGAGACCCAGTACTTC. Translating it yields CASSHGRGGGETQYF.

The gene calls are TRBV5-1 and TRBJ2-1; TRBD2 is a possible D gene (6 bases). The CDR3 spans 15 residues. Germline V gives CDR1 SGHRS, CDR2 YFSETQ. Deletions cut 2 bases from V and 4 bases from J, with 13 bases between. The DNA of the CDR3 is TGCGCCAGCAGCTTTCAGACTAGGCTTTACAATGAGCAGTTCTTC. This encodes CASSFQTRLYNEQFF.

The chain is built from TRBV6-5 and TRBJ2-7, with TRBD1 as a possible D gene (5 bases). Germline CDR1 and CDR2: MNHEY and SVGAGI. CDR3 length: 15 residues. The V end lost 2 bases, the J end lost 0 bases, and 11 bases lay between the germline ends. For the CDR3, the DNA is TGTGCCAGCAGTTACGGGGCGGAGAGCTCCTACGAGCAGTACTTC. Its protein is CASSYGAESSYEQYF.

There are a few counts of this clone. J is TRBJ1-1 and V is TRBV24-1; D not certain. V lost 8 bases, J lost 4 bases, and 16 bases lay in between. Germline V gene sequence: CDR1 KGHDR, CDR2 SFDVKD. The CDR3 extends over 14 amino acids. CDR3 coding DNA: TGTGCCACCAATGGGGTTCGGGTTGGCACTGAAGCTTTCTTT. Amino acid sequence: CATNGVRVGTEAFF.

V is TRBV20-1 and J is TRBJ2-3; D gene ambiguous. There are 11 residues in the CDR3. V dropped 7 bases and J dropped 2 bases, with 7 bases sitting between them. Germline CDR1 is DFQATT and CDR2 is SNEGSKA (reference sequence). Here the CDR3 DNA reads TGCAGTGGTGGAGTCACAGATACGCAGTATTTT. It yields the protein CSGGVTDTQYF.

The chain recombines TRBV2 with TRBJ1-5; D not resolved. The length of the CDR3 is 14 residues. The V and J ends lost 2 bases and 5 bases respectively, with 10 bases between them. Germline CDR1 is SNHLY and CDR2 is FYNNEI. The CDR3 protein is CASSESTEDQPQHF. The DNA for the CDR3 is TGTGCCAGCAGTGAATCTACAGAGGATCAGCCCCAGCATTTT.

The chain employs TRBV29-1 and TRBJ1-2; 8 bases align to TRBD1. Losses at the gene ends were 8 bases for V and 4 bases for J; bases not matched to a gene: 12. This CDR3 is 14 amino acids long. CDR1 and CDR2 from the germline V gene are SQVTM and ANQGSEA. CDR3 residues: CSSGAGGAGYGYTF. Here the CDR3 DNA reads TGCAGCTCCGGCGCAGGGGGCGCCGGCTATGGCTACACCTTC.

This clone has a single count. This chain connects TRBV19 to TRBJ2-7, with D tentatively TRBD2 (6 bases). Germline-derived CDR1 and CDR2 are LNHDA and SQIVND (reference sequence). The V gene lost 9 bases and the J gene lost 6 bases, with 21 bases spanning the gap. This CDR3 comprises 14 residues. The CDR3 DNA is TGTGCCAGCTCCCGGCCCGGAGGGGCAAGCGAGCAGTACTTC. Its protein is CASSRPGGASEQYF.

This clone showed up just once. This chain's CDR3 is CASSYTPGEQYF. The CDR3 nucleotides read TGTGCCAGCAGTTACACCCCGGGGGAGCAGTACTTC. V gene TRBV6-2 or TRBV6-3 combines with J gene TRBJ2-7, with D perhaps matching TRBD2 (5 bases). CDR1 and CDR2 (germline): MNHEY, SVGEGT. The ends were cut back, 2 bases at V and 7 bases at J, with 9 bases in the middle. The length of the CDR3 is 12 residues.

This chain uses TRBV7-2 with TRBJ2-7, with 8 bases matching TRBD2. The V segment lost 4 bases and the J segment 0 bases; nucleotides outside the gene matches: 5. CDR3 length equals 15 residues. Germline V gene lookup returns CDR1 SGHTA and CDR2 FQGNSA. The CDR3 spells CASSSRGGSSYEQYF. Written as DNA, the CDR3 is TGTGCCAGCAGCTCTCGGGGGGGGAGCTCCTACGAGCAGTACTTC.

The rearrangement links TRBV6-2 or TRBV6-3 to TRBJ1-2, with TRBD1 as a possible D gene (5 bases). CDR3 size: 14 residues. Germline V gives CDR1 MNHEY, CDR2 SVGEGT. Trimming took 4 bases from V and 7 from J, leaving 16 bases between them. The CDR3 nucleotides read TGTGCCAGCAGTTCAGGGACGGCCCTCTTTGGCTACACCTTC. Protein sequence: CASSSGTALFGYTF.

CDR3 sequence: CASSPQGDSNQPQHF. The CDR3 DNA reads TGTGCCAGCTCACCACAGGGGGATAGCAATCAGCCCCAGCATTTT. The chain recombines TRBV18 with TRBJ1-5; tentative D call: TRBD1 (6 bases). Germline V CDR1 and CDR2: KGHSH, LQKENI. The CDR3 is 15 amino acids. With 1 base removed from V and 0 bases from J, the gap between germline ends came to 7 bases.